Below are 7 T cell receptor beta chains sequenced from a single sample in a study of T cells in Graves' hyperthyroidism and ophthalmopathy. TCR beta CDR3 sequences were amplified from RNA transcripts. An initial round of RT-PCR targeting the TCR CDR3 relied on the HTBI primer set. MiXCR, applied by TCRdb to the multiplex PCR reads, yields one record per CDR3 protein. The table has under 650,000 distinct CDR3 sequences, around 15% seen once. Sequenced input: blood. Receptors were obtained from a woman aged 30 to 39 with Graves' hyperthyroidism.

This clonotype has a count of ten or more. The DNA for the CDR3 is TGCAGTGCTAGTCTCCAGGGGGAAAAACTGTTTTTT. Amino acids: CSASLQGEKLFF. The J gene is TRBJ1-4, the V gene TRBV20-1, with D possibly being TRBD1 (6 bases). V lost 3 bases, J lost 8 bases, and 10 bases lay in between. From germline, CDR1 is DFQATT and CDR2 SNEGSKA (reference sequence). The length of the CDR3 is 12 residues.

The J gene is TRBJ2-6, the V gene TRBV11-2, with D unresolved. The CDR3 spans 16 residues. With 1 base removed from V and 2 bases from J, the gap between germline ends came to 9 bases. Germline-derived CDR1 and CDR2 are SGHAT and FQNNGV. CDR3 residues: CASSLVASAGANVLTF. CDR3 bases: TGTGCCAGCAGCTTAGTTGCGTCAGCTGGGGCCAACGTCCTGACTTTC.

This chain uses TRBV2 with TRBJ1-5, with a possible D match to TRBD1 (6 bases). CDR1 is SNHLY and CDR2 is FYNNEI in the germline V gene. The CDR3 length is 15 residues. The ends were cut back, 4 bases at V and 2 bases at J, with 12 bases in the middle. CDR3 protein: CASSGQGFRNQPQHF. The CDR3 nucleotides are TGTGCCAGCAGTGGCCAGGGGTTTCGCAATCAGCCCCAGCATTTT.

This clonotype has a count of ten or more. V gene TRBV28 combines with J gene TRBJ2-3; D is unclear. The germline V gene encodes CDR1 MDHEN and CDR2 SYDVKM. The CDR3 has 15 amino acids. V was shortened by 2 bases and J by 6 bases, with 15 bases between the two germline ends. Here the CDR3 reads CASSLPVPRADTQYF. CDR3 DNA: TGTGCCAGCAGTTTACCCGTCCCCCGGGCGGATACGCAGTATTTT.

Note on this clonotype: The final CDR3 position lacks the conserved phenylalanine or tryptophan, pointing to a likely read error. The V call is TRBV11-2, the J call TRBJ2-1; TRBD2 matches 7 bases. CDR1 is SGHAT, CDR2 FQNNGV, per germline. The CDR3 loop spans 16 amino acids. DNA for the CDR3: TGTGCCAGCAGCACCCGGCGTGCGGGAGCCTACAATGGGCAGTTCGTC. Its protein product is CASSTRRAGAYNGQFV.

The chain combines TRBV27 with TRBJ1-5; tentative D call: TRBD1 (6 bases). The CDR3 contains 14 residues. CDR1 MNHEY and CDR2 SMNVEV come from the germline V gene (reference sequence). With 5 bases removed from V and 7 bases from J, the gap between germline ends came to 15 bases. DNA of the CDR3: TGTGCCAGCAGTACACAGGGCCCCGGGCAGCCCCAGCATTTT. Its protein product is CASSTQGPGQPQHF.

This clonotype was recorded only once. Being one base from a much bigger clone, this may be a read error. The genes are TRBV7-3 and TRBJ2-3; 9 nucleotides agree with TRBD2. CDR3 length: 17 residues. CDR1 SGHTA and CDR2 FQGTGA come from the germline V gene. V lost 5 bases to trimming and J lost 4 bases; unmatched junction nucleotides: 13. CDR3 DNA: TGTGCCAGCAGCCGAGAAACTAGCGGGTGGGGCGCAGATACGCAGTATTTT. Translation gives CASSRETSGWGADTQYF.